The 12 T cell receptor beta chains below come from one sample, sequenced in a study of blood T cell repertoires in COVID-19. The method was immunoSEQ multiplex PCR; TCRdb's version includes in-frame clones alone and lacks a portion of them. This table has about 250,000 clones, about nine tenths appearing once. Specimen: peripheral blood. All receptors come from a woman aged 30 to 39 with COVID-19, enrolled during active disease.

The genes are TRBV19 and TRBJ2-1; a possible D gene is TRBD1 (5 bases). Trimming shortened V by 5 bases and J by 8 bases, and 13 bases separated the two germline ends. Germline V CDR1 and CDR2: LNHDA, SQIVND (reference sequence). This CDR3 region has 13 residues. The CDR3 DNA is TGTGCCAGTAGTCCTCAGGGATTCGATGAGCAGTTCTTC. Its protein product is CASSPQGFDEQFF.

J is TRBJ2-7 and V is TRBV5-6; 9 bases agree with TRBD1. This CDR3 is 14 amino acids long. V lost 3 bases, J lost 1 base, and 2 bases stayed unmatched. CDR1 is SGHDT, CDR2 YYEEEE, per germline. Written as DNA, the CDR3 is TGTGCCAGCAGCTACGGGACAGGGTCCTACGAGCAGTACTTC. The encoded protein is CASSYGTGSYEQYF.

This chain links TRBV6-5 with TRBJ1-1; TRBD1 agrees at 7 bases. Germline V gene data show CDR1 as MNHEY and CDR2 as SVGAGI. With V trimmed by 7 bases and J by 7 bases, 9 bases remained unmatched. The CDR3 totals 13 residues. CDR3 sequence reads: CASTDLQGHEAFF. The CDR3 nucleotides read TGTGCCAGCACCGACTTACAGGGGCATGAAGCTTTCTTT.

V gene TRBV29-1 combines with J gene TRBJ1-1; 7 nucleotides align to TRBD1. Germline V gives CDR1 SQVTM, CDR2 ANQGSEA. The CDR3 consists of 13 residues. The ends lost 6 bases at V and 1 base at J; junction bases unmatched: 5. CDR3: CSVRGLSNTEAFF. The DNA of the CDR3 is TGCAGCGTCAGGGGGTTATCGAACACTGAAGCTTTCTTT.

This sequence joins TRBV11-2 and TRBJ2-5; the D is unclear. This CDR3 comprises 17 residues. Germline CDR1 and CDR2: SGHAT and FQNNGV. Trimming stripped 0 bases from V and 7 bases from J, with 21 bases between. CDR3 bases: TGTGCCAGCAGCTTAGACCGGTTCGGCACGACAAAAGGGACCCAGTACTTC. This codes for CASSLDRFGTTKGTQYF.

The chain uses TRBV6-5 and TRBJ2-3, with D tentatively TRBD2 (5 bases). There are 13 residues in the CDR3. V was cut by 4 bases and J by 4 bases, with 9 bases left in between. Germline V gives CDR1 MNHEY, CDR2 SVGAGI. CDR3 amino acids: CASSSLAPDTQYF. Written as DNA, the CDR3 is TGTGCCAGCAGTTCCCTAGCCCCAGATACGCAGTATTTT.

The rearrangement links TRBV5-4 to TRBJ1-2; 12 nucleotides line up with TRBD1. Germline CDR1 and CDR2: SGHNT and YYREEE (reference sequence). The J segment lost 3 bases and the V segment lost 3 bases, leaving 12 bases of the junction unmatched. The CDR3 spans 18 residues. DNA for the CDR3: TGTGCCAGCAGCTCCCTGCGGGACAGGGGGCGTCAGGACTATGGCTACACCTTC. The encoded protein is CASSSLRDRGRQDYGYTF.

This clone has more than one count but fewer than ten. CDR3 in amino acids: CASSKGQGNEQYF. For the CDR3, the DNA is TGCGCCAGCAGCAAGGGACAGGGGAACGAGCAGTACTTC. V and J are TRBV5-1 and TRBJ2-7; 10 positions agree with TRBD1. Germline assignment: CDR1 SGHRS and CDR2 YFSETQ. This CDR3 comprises 13 residues. V shed 4 bases, J shed 5 bases, and the junction held 3 bases outside the gene matches.

The chain employs TRBV12-3 or TRBV12-4 and TRBJ1-1, with 7 bases matching TRBD1. The CDR3 has 12 amino acids. Trimming cost V 8 bases and J 11 bases; bases outside gene matches: 11. The CDR3 here is CASGHGQVGAFF. CDR3 sequence (DNA): TGTGCCAGCGGCCACGGACAGGTTGGGGCTTTCTTT.

This clone has more than one count but fewer than ten. The rearrangement uses TRBV3-1 (or the pseudogene TRBV3-2) and TRBJ2-7; TRBD1 is a possible D gene (6 bases). Germline lookup yields CDR1 LGHDT and CDR2 YNNKEL (reference sequence). The V end lost 2 bases, the J end lost 6 bases, and 11 bases lay between the germline ends. The CDR3 length is 13 residues. The CDR3 DNA is TGTGCCAGCAGCCAAAACCGGGACACCGAGCAGTACTTC. This translates into CASSQNRDTEQYF.

This sequence joins TRBV11-2 and TRBJ1-1; the match to TRBD1 covers 7 bases. V shed 7 bases and J 4 bases; nucleotides not matched to a gene: 12. The CDR3 covers 15 residues. Germline V gene lookup returns CDR1 SGHAT and CDR2 FQNNGV. CDR3 residues: CASTQAEGAVTEAFF. Written as DNA, the CDR3 is TGTGCCAGCACCCAAGCGGAGGGGGCGGTCACTGAAGCTTTCTTT.

This clone has a single count. The rearrangement links TRBV29-1 to TRBJ1-1; D uncertain. Germline assignment: CDR1 SQVTM and CDR2 ANQGSEA. The CDR3 has 11 amino acids. The V end was cut by 6 bases, the J end by 7 bases, with 12 bases between. This CDR3 reads CSVLEGGEAFF. The CDR3 DNA reads as TGCAGCGTGTTGGAGGGCGGTGAAGCTTTCTTT.